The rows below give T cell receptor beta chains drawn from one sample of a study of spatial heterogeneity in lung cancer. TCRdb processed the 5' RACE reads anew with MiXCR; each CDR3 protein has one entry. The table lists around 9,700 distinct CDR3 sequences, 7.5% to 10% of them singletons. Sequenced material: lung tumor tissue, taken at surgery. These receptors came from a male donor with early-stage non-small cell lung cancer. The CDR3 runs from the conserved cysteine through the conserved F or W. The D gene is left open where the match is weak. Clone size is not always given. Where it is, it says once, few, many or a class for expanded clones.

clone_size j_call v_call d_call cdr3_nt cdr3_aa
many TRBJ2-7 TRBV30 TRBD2 TGTGCCTGGAGTGTCTCCAGCGGGACCCACGAGCAGTACTTC CAWSVSSGTHEQYF
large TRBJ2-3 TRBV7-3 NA TGTGCCAGCAGCGCCGTAGCGATTAGCACAGATACGCAGTATTTT CASSAVAISTDTQYF
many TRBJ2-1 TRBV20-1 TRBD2 TGCAGTGCCGCCACCCAGACTAGCGGGCCTGGGGATGAGCAGTTCTTC CSAATQTSGPGDEQFF
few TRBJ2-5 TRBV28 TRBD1 TGTGCCAGCTCCCTCCTGACAGGGGCCCAAGAGACCCAGTACTTC CASSLLTGAQETQYF
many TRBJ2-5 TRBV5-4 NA TGTGCCAGCAGCTTGGACTATACCCAAGAGACCCAGTACTTC CASSLDYTQETQYF
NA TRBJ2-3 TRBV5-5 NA TGTGCCAGCAGCTTATACGGGGTCCGTAAAGATACGCAGTATTTT CASSLYGVRKDTQYF
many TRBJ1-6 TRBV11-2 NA TGTGCCAGCACCCAAGTACCAGGGAGCTCACCCCTCCACTTT CASTQVPGSSPLHF
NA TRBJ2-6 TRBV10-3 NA TGTGCCATCAGGCCCGGGTCTGGGGCCAACGTCCTGACTTTC CAIRPGSGANVLTF
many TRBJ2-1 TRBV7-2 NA TGTGCCAGCAGTCGGGACTACAATGAGCAGTTCTTC CASSRDYNEQFF
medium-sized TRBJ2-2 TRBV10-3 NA TGTGCCATCAGTGATGGGGGCGACACCGGGGAGCTGTTTTTT CAISDGGDTGELFF
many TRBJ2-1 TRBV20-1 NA TGCAGTGCTCGAGACCACCGAGGGGGGTTCTTC CSARDHRGGFF
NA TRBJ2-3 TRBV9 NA TGTGCCAGCAATGTAATAGGTACTAGCACAGATACGCAGTATTTT CASNVIGTSTDTQYF
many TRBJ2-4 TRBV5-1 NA TGCGCCAGCACCCTGGACGGGTTCCGTGGAAAAAACATTCAGTACTTC CASTLDGFRGKNIQYF
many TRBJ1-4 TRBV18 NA TGTGCCAGCTCACCACTGGAAGGGTACGAAAAACTGTTTTTT CASSPLEGYEKLFF
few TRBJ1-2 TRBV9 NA TGTGCCAGCAGCGTAGCAGGGAACTATGGCTACACCTTC CASSVAGNYGYTF
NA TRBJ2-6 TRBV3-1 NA TGTGCCAGCAGTCCACTCCTCCGGTTGTCGATATCTGGGGCCAACGTCCTGACTTTC CASSPLLRLSISGANVLTF
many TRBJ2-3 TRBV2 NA TGTGCCAGCAGTGAACGGTCAGGATGGGTCACAGATACGCAGTATTTT CASSERSGWVTDTQYF
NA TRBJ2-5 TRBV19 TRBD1 TGTGCCAGTATCGGGACAGGAAGAGAGACCCAGTACTTC CASIGTGRETQYF
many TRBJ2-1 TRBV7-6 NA TGTGCCAGCAGCTTAGAGGTTTCCTACAATGAGCAGTTCTTC CASSLEVSYNEQFF
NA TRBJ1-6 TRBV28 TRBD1 TGTGCCAGCCAGGGGGAGGGAACCTCCTATAATTCACCCCTCCACTTT CASQGEGTSYNSPLHF
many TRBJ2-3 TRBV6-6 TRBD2 TGTGCCAGCAGTGCCCGTGGAGCGGGAGGGGGGACAGATACGCAGTATTTT CASSARGAGGGTDTQYF
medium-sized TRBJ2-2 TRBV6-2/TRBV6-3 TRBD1 TGTGCCTGCAGGGGGACAGGGGGCCGGGAGCTGTTTTTT CACRGTGGRELFF
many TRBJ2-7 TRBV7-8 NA TGTGCCAGCAGCTTAGCGCAAAGGGGCGAGCAGTACTTC CASSLAQRGEQYF
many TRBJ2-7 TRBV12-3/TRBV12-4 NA TGTGCCAGCAGTGGCTTGGCCTACGAGCAGTACTTC CASSGLAYEQYF
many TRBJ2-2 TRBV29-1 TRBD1 TGCAGCGGGGAGGACAGGGGGCTGAACGGGGAGCTGTTTTTT CSGEDRGLNGELFF